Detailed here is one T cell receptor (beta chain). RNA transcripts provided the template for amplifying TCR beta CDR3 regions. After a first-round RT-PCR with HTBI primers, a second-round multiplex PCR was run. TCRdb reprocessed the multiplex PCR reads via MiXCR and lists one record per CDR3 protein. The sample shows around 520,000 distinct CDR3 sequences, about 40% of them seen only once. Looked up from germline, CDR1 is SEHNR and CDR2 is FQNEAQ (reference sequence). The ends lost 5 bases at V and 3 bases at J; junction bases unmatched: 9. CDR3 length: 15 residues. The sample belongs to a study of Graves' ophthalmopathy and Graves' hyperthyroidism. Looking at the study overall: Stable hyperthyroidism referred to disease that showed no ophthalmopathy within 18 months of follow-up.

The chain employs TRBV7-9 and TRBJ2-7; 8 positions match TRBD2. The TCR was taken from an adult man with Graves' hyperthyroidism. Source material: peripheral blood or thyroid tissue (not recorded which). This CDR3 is CASSTFRGRNYEQYF. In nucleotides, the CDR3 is TGTGCCAGCAGCACTTTTCGCGGGAGGAACTACGAGCAGTACTTC.